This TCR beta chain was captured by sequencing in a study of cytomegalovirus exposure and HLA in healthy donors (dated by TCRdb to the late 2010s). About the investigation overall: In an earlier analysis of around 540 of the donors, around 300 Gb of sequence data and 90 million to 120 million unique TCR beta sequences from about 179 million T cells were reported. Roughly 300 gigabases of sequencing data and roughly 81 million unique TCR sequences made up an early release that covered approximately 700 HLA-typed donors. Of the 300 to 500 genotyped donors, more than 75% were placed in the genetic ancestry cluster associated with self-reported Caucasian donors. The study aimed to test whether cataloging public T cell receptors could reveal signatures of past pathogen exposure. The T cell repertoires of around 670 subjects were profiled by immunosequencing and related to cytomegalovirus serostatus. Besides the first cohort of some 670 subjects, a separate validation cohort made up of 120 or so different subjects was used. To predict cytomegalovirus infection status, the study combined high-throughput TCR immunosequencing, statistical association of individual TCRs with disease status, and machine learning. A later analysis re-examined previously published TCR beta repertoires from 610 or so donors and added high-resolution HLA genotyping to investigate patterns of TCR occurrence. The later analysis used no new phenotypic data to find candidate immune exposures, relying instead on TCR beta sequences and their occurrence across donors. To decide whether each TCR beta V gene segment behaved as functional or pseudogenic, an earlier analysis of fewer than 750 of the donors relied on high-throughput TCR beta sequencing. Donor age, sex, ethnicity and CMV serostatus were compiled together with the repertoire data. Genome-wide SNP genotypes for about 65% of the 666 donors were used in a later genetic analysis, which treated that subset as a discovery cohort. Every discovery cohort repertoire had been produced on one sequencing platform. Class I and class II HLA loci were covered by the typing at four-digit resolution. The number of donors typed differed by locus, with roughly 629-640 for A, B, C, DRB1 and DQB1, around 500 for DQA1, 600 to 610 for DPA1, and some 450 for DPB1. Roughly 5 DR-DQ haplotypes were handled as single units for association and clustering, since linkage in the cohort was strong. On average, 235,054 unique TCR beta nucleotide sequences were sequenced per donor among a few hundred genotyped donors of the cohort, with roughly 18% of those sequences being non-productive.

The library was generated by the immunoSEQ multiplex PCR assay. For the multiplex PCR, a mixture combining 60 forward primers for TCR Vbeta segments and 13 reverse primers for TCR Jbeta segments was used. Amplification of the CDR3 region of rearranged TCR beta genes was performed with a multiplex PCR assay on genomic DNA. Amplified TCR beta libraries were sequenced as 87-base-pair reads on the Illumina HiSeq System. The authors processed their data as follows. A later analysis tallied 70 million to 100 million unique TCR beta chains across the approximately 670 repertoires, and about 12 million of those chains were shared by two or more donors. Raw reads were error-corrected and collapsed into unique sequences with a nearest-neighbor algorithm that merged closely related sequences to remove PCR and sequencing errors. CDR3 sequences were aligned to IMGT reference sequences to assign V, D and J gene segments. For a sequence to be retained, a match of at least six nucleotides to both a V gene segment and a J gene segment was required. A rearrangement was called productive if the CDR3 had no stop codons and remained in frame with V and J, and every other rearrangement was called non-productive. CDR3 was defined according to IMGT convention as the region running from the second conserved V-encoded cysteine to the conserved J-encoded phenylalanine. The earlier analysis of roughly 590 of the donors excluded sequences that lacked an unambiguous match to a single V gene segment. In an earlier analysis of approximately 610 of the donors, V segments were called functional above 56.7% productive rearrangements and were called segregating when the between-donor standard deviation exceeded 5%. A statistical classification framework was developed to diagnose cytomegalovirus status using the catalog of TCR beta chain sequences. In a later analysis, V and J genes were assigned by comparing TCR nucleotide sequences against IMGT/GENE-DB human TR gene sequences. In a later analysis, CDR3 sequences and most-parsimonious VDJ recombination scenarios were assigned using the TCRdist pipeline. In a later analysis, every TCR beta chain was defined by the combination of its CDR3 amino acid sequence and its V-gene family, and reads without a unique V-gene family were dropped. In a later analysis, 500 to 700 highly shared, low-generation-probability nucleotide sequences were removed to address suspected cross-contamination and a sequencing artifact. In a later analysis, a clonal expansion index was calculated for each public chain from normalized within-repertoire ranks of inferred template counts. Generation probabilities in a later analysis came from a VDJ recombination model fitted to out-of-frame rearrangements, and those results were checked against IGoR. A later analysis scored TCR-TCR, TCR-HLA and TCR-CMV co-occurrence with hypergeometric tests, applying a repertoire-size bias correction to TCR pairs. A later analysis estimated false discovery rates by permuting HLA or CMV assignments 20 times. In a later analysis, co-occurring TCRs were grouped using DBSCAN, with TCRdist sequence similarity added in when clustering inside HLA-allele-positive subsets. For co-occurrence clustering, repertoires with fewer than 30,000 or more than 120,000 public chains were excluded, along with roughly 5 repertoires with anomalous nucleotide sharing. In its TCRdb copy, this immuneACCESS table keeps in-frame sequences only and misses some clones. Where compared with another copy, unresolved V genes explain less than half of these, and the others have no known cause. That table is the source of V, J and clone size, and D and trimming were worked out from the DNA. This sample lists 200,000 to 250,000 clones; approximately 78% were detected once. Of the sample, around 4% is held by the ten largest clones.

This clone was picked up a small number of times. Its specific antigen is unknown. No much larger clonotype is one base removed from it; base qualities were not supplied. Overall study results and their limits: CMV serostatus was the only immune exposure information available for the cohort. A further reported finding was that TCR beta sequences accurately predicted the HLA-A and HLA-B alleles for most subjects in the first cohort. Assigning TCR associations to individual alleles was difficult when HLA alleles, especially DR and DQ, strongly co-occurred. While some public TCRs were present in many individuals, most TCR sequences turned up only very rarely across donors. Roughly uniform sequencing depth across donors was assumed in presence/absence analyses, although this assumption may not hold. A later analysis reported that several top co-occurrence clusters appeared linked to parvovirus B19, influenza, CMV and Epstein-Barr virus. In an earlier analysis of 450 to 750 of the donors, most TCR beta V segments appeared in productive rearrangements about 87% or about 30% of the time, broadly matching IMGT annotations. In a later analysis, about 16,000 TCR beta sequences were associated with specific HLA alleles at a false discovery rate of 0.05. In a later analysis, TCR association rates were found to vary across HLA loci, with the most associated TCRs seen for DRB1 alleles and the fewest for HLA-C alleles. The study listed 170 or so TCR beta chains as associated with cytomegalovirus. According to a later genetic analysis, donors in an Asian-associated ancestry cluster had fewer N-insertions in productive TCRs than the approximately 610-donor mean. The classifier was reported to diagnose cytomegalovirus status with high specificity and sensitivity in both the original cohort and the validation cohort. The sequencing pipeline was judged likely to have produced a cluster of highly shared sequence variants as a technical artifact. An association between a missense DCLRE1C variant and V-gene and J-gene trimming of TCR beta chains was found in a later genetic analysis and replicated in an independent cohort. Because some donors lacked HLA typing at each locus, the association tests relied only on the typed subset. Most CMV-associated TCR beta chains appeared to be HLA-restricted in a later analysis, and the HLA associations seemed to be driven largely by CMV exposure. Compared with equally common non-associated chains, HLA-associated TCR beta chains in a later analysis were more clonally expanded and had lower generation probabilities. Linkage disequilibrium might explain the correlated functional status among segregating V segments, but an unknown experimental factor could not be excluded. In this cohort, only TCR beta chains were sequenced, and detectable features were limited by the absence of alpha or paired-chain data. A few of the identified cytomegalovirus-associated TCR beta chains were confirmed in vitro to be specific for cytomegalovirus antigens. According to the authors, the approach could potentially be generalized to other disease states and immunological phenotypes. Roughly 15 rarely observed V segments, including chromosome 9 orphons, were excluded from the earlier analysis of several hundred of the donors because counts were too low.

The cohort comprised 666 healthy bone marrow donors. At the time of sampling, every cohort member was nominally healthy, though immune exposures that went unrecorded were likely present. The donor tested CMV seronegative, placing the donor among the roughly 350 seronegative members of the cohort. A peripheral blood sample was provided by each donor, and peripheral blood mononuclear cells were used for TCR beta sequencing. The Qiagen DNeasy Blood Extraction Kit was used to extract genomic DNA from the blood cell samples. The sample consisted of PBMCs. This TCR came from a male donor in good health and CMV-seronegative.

The nucleotide sequence is TGTGCCAGCAGCCCCCGACAGGGACTGAACACTGAAGCTTTCTTT. This codes for CASSPRQGLNTEAFF. The chain is assembled from TRBV6-5 and TRBJ1-1, with 7 bases matching TRBD1. V loses 6 bases at its end and J loses 0 bases; junction bases beyond the gene matches: 7. The CDR1 and CDR2 encoded by the germline V gene are MNHEY and SVGAGI. Including cysteine and phenylalanine, the CDR3 has 15 amino acids. Only the CDR3 portion is preserved as DNA: 45 bases, with reading frame beginning at the first base.